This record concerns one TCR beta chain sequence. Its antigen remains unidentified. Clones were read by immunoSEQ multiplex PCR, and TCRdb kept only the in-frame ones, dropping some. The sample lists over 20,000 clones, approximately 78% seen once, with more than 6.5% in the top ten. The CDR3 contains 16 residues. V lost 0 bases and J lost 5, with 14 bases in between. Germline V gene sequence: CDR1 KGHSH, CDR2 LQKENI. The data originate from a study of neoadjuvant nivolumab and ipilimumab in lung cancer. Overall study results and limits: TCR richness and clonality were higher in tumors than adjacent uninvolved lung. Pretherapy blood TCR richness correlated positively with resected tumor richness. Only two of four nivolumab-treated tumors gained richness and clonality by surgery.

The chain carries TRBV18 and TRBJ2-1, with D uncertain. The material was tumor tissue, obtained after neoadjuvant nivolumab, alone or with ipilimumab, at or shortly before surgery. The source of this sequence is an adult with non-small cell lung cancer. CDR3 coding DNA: TGTGCCAGCTCACCACCGAGCTTTTTTCGTGACAATGAGCAGTTCTTC. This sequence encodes CASSPPSFFRDNEQFF.